These 20 T cell receptor beta chains were all obtained from the same sample, sequenced in a study of shared clonotypes between healthy human individuals. Using immunoSEQ multiplex PCR, the repertoire was profiled, and TCRdb retains in-frame clones only, with some absent. The sample holds 470,000 or so clones, more than 65% seen once. The sequenced sample consisted of PBMCs. The receptors were sampled from a woman aged 40 to 50 in good health. Some clones in this sample may be carry-over from other donors' samples.

V gene TRBV19 combines with J gene TRBJ2-6; 10 bases are shared with TRBD1. Germline CDR1 reads LNHDA; CDR2 reads SQIVND (reference sequence). Trimming cost V 5 bases and J 3 bases; bases outside gene matches: 7. CDR3 length equals 17 residues. In DNA form, the CDR3 reads TGTGCCAGTAGTGGGGGCGACAGGGGGCGTGGGGCCAACGTCCTGACTTTC. This sequence encodes CASSGGDRGRGANVLTF.

This chain connects TRBV28 to TRBJ2-7, with D unclear. Trimming shortened V by 3 bases and J by 2 bases, and 11 bases separated the two germline ends. This CDR3 contains 14 residues. Germline loops: CDR1 MDHEN, CDR2 SYDVKM. CDR3 amino acids: CASSFEARTYEQYF. CDR3 DNA sequence: TGTGCCAGCAGTTTTGAGGCCAGAACCTACGAGCAGTACTTC. Supplemented by reference TRBV28 and TRBJ2-7, the full variable domain reads DVKVTQSSRYLVKRTGEKVFLECVQDMDHENMFWYRQDPGLGLRLIYFSYDVKMKEKGDIPEGYSVSREKKERFSLILESASTNQTSMYLCASSFEARTYEQYFGPGTRLTVT.

The chain uses TRBV19 and TRBJ1-3; D is possibly TRBD1 (5 bases). Per germline, CDR1 LNHDA and CDR2 SQIVND (reference sequence). This CDR3 spans 14 amino acids. Between the trimmed V and J ends, which lost 7 bases and 0 bases, there was a span of 10 bases. The CDR3 reads CASTSRASGNTIYF. CDR3 DNA: TGTGCCAGTACCAGCAGGGCCTCTGGAAACACCATATATTTT.

J is TRBJ2-3 and V is TRBV5-4, with 7 positions matching TRBD2. V was pared by 6 bases and J by 2 bases, with 6 bases of the junction left unmatched. Germline V lookup: CDR1 SGHNT, CDR2 YYREEE (reference sequence). The CDR3 extends over 14 amino acids. The CDR3 loop is CASNPGGITDTQYF. The DNA for the CDR3 is TGTGCCAGCAACCCGGGGGGAATCACAGATACGCAGTATTTT. The full variable domain, in which reference TRBV5-4 and TRBJ2-3 provide the parts outside the CDR3, is ETGVTQSPTHLIKTRGQQVTLRCSSQSGHNTVSWYQQALGQGPQFIFQYYREEENGRGNFPPRFSGLQFPNYSSELNVNALELDDSALYLCASNPGGITDTQYFGPGTRLTVL.

This clone has a single count. J is TRBJ2-7 and V is TRBV6-1, with 7 bases matching TRBD2. V dropped 4 bases and J dropped 2; count of bases not matched to a gene: 5. From germline, CDR1 is MNHNS and CDR2 SASEGT. This CDR3 spans 14 amino acids. This chain's CDR3 is CASSGTSGPYEQYF. For the CDR3, the DNA is TGTGCCAGCAGTGGGACTAGTGGGCCCTACGAGCAGTACTTC.

The chain carries TRBV7-2 and TRBJ2-1; 10 bases align to TRBD2. CDR1 is SGHTA, CDR2 FQGNSA, per germline. With 6 bases clipped from V and 7 bases from J, the junction kept 9 bases outside the gene matches. The CDR3 covers 15 residues. This CDR3 reads CASRPGLANVNEQFF. CDR3 nucleotides: TGTGCCAGCAGGCCGGGACTAGCGAACGTGAATGAGCAGTTCTTC. Drawing the rest from reference TRBV7-2 and TRBJ2-1, the complete variable domain is GAGVSQSPSNKVTEKGKDVELRCDPISGHTALYWYRQSLGQGLEFLIYFQGNSAPDKSGLPSDRFSAERTGGSVSTLTIQRTQQEDSAVYLCASRPGLANVNEQFFGPGTRLTVL.

V is TRBV5-6 and J is TRBJ1-2; possible D gene TRBD1, 5 bases. Looked up from germline, CDR1 is SGHDT and CDR2 is YYEEEE. V lost 4 bases and J 6 bases, leaving 13 bases between the germline ends. The length of the CDR3 is 13 residues. CDR3 coding DNA: TGTGCCAGCAGCCCTAAGGGGTCCCATGGCTACACCTTC. Its protein is CASSPKGSHGYTF.

This clone was observed a single time. Other nucleotide sequences in the sample specify the same CDR3. The CDR3 sequence is CSVDSQGVNTEAFF. The DNA for the CDR3 is TGCAGCGTTGATAGTCAGGGGGTTAACACTGAAGCTTTCTTT. This sequence joins TRBV29-1 and TRBJ1-1; 7 positions agree with TRBD1. Germline assignment: CDR1 SQVTM and CDR2 ANQGSEA. Trimming cost V 3 bases and J 2 bases; bases outside gene matches: 6. This CDR3 comprises 14 residues.

The genes are TRBV5-4 and TRBJ2-2, with TRBD1 matching over 11 bases. Germline lookup yields CDR1 SGHNT and CDR2 YYREEE (reference sequence). The CDR3 covers 17 residues. J lost 6 bases, V lost 4 bases, and 11 bases had no gene match. The CDR3 DNA reads TGTGCCAGCAGCGACCCGGACAGGGGGCTCAGGGCCGGGGAGCTGTTTTTT. Its protein product is CASSDPDRGLRAGELFF.

The gene calls are TRBV7-9 and TRBJ2-6; TRBD2 might be the D (6 bases). Trimming removed 5 bases from V and 3 bases from J, with 17 bases in between. This CDR3 contains 17 residues. Germline V gene sequence: CDR1 SEHNR, CDR2 FQNEAQ (reference sequence). The DNA for the CDR3 is TGTGCCAGCAGCCGAACGACGGGGGTTGGTGGGGCCAACGTCCTGACTTTC. Protein product: CASSRTTGVGGANVLTF.

In regard to this clone: A far larger clone is one nucleotide away, so this likely arose from a read error. The J gene is TRBJ2-7, the V gene TRBV5-1; 11 nucleotides line up with TRBD2. Germline CDR1 is SGHRS and CDR2 is YFSETQ. The V segment lost 0 bases and the J segment 4 bases; nucleotides outside the gene matches: 12. The CDR3 contains 18 residues. Here the CDR3 reads CASSLEASGRTTPYEQYF. In DNA, the CDR3 is TGCGCCAGCAGCTTGGAGGCTAGCGGGAGGACCACTCCTTACGAGCAGTACTTC.

For this clone: One base separates it from a far larger clone, so it is likely a read error. This chain links TRBV7-2 with TRBJ1-2, with TRBD1 as a possible D gene (6 bases). This CDR3 has 14 residues. With 6 bases removed from V and 8 bases from J, the gap between germline ends came to 19 bases. The germline CDR1 and CDR2 sequences are SGHTA and FQGNSA. The CDR3 DNA is TGTGCCAGCAGTCGTAGCGGGACATGGAGCGGCTACACCTTC. This codes for CASSRSGTWSGYTF.

Concerning this clone: Being one base from a much bigger clone, this may be a read error. The chain recombines TRBV6-4 with TRBJ2-2; TRBD2 agrees at 11 bases. Germline lookup yields CDR1 MRHNA and CDR2 SNTAGT. The CDR3 runs to 15 residues. This CDR3 is CASSVTSGSTGELSF. The DNA of the CDR3 is TGTGCCAGCAGTGTAACTAGCGGGAGCACCGGGGAGCTGTCTTTT.

This clone was seen many times. The same CDR3 can be traced to other DNA sequences in this sample. V gene TRBV5-1 combines with J gene TRBJ2-1; 7 nucleotides agree with TRBD2. This CDR3 is 18 amino acids long. The junction had 20 bases not matched to a gene; V was cut back by 4 bases and J by 7 bases. CDR1 is SGHRS, CDR2 YFSETQ, per germline. The CDR3 bases are TGCGCCAGCAGCCCCTCACCCTTGGGGGGGGTAACGCGGAATGAGCAGTTCTTC. Protein sequence: CASSPSPLGGVTRNEQFF.

Here the CDR3 reads CASSPDRGTDTQYF. The CDR3 nucleotides are TGTGCCAGCTCACCAGACAGGGGCACAGATACGCAGTATTTT. This chain joins TRBV18 and TRBJ2-3, with 7 bases aligning to TRBD1. The CDR3 is 14 amino acids. V gave up 2 bases and J gave up 1 base; unmatched junction bases: 0. The germline V gene has CDR1 KGHSH and CDR2 LQKENI. Based on the CDR3 plus reference TRBV18 and TRBJ2-3, the full variable domain is NAGVMQNPRHLVRRRGQEARLRCSPMKGHSHVYWYRQLPEEGLKFMVYLQKENIIDESGMPKERFSAEFPKEGPSILRIQQVVRGDSAAYFCASSPDRGTDTQYFGPGTRLTVL.

The chain employs TRBV7-6 and TRBJ2-3; D not certain. The germline gives CDR1 SGHVS, CDR2 FNYEAQ. Trimming removed 0 bases from V and 2 bases from J, with 18 bases in between. The CDR3 is 18 residues long. CDR3 amino acids: CASSLALSLIPNTDTQYF. The CDR3 DNA sequence: TGTGCCAGCAGCTTAGCTCTATCCCTCATCCCCAACACAGATACGCAGTATTTT.

Worth noting for this clone: Other DNA sequences in the same sample also yield this CDR3. The J gene is TRBJ1-1, the V gene TRBV2, with no clear D. The CDR3 totals 12 residues. Looked up from germline, CDR1 is SNHLY and CDR2 is FYNNEI. V shed 6 bases and J shed 4 bases, with 9 bases lying between them. The CDR3: CASSLQGTEAFF. The CDR3 DNA reads as TGTGCCAGCAGCCTACAAGGCACTGAAGCTTTCTTT.

This clone was seen at least ten times. Other DNA sequences in the same sample also yield this CDR3. The CDR3 region has the DNA TGTGCCAGTAGTATTGGGGGTTTATCCACAGATACGCAGTATTTT. Its protein product is CASSIGGLSTDTQYF. The chain is built from TRBV19 and TRBJ2-3; D might be TRBD1 or TRBD2, each matching 5 bases. The V end was cut by 3 bases, the J end by 2 bases, with 12 bases between. This CDR3 comprises 15 residues. CDR1 and CDR2 (germline): LNHDA, SQIVND (reference sequence).

This chain joins TRBV30 and TRBJ1-2; D might be TRBD1 (5 bases). CDR1 is GTSNPN and CDR2 is SVGIG in the germline V gene (reference sequence). The CDR3 length is 13 residues. V was trimmed by 0 bases and J by 8 bases, leaving 13 bases between them. The CDR3: CAWSVLLGVGYTF. DNA of the CDR3: TGTGCCTGGAGTGTACTATTAGGGGTCGGCTACACCTTC.

The J gene is TRBJ1-2, the V gene TRBV7-2; no clear D. V dropped 5 bases and J dropped 8 bases, with 15 bases sitting between them. Germline values: CDR1 SGHTA, CDR2 FQGNSA. There are 13 residues in the CDR3. DNA of the CDR3: TGTGCCAGCAGCAATGACTGGATTGGGGGCTACACCTTC. This translates into CASSNDWIGGYTF.